This T cell receptor beta chain was identified in a study of CD8 T cells in ankylosing spondylitis. Regarding the study as a whole: Disease-linked clones reportedly showed significant enrichment in matched ankylosing spondylitis synovial fluid. What seemed typical of ankylosing spondylitis blood was a TCR beta motif built from eight highly homologous variants. Disease-linked clones, CD8+, were relatively rare in peripheral blood.

This clonotype has just a few counts. Its antigen remains unidentified. Construction of TCR beta libraries was performed using quantitative 5'-RACE with molecular barcodes. TCRdb reprocessed the 5' RACE reads with MiXCR, giving one entry per CDR3 protein. The sample has roughly 220,000 distinct CDR3 sequences, about 16% seen once. This CDR3 spans 15 amino acids. This sequence originates from a male donor with ankylosing spondylitis. The sample taken for sequencing was blood, either unsorted or a sorted T cell fraction (not recorded which). The chain couples TRBV21-1 to TRBJ1-2; the D call of TRBD1 is as the table states it, not checked on the DNA. TRBV21-1 is tagged as a pseudogene. DNA for the CDR3: TGTGCCAGCAGCAACCCTGAGGGGTTACCTTATGGCTACACCTTC. Protein product: CASSNPEGLPYGYTF.